This T cell receptor (beta chain) is drawn from a study of cytomegalovirus exposure and HLA in healthy donors. This clone was observed a few times. Its antigen is currently unknown. General observations from the study: Roughly even sequencing depth across donors was the assumption behind the presence/absence analyses.

This CDR3 comprises 16 residues. Germline V gene lookup returns CDR1 SGDLS and CDR2 YYNGEE. V lost 0 bases to trimming and J lost 0 bases, with 12 bases between them. 13 Jbeta primers and 60 Vbeta primers were used for the PCR. Profiling relied on immunoSEQ multiplex PCR, and the TCRdb table lists in-frame clones only, not all of them. This sample has around 120,000 clones, with around four fifths found just once. The clonotype originates from a man aged 60 to 75 in good health and CMV-seropositive. The material sequenced was PBMCs. This chain links TRBV9 with TRBJ1-1; TRBD1 is a possible D gene (5 bases). CDR3 sequence (DNA): TGTGCCAGCAGCGTAGGCGGGGGTGGAGTGAACACTGAAGCTTTCTTT. The encoded protein is CASSVGGGGVNTEAFF.